A selection of T cell receptor beta chains follows, all from one sample in a study of cytomegalovirus exposure and HLA in healthy donors. This table comes from immunoSEQ multiplex PCR, and its TCRdb copy is limited to in-frame clones, with some not included. Among 83,000 or so clones listed, around 74% were seen once. The sequenced sample was PBMCs. Every receptor here comes from a man aged 25 to 40 in good health and CMV-seropositive. Both conserved end residues are part of each CDR3. Each record gives: J gene, V gene, CDR3 protein.

>TRBJ1-5|TRBV11-2
CASSLDRGGNQPQHF
>TRBJ1-5|TRBV18
CASSPQGDQPQHF
>TRBJ2-7|TRBV4-2
CASSPNQDATLYEQYF
>TRBJ2-2|TRBV18
CASSPSTPLNTGELFF
>TRBJ2-5|TRBV6-6
CASTSGETQYF
>TRBJ1-5|TRBV5-1
CASSLNGQPQHF
>TRBJ2-7|TRBV5-1
CASSLGVGGGYSYEQYF
>TRBJ1-2|TRBV6-5
CASRGGNRVYGYTF
>TRBJ1-2|TRBV12-5
CASGLVGRGLRGYTF
>TRBJ1-2|TRBV19
CATRDRNYGYTF
>TRBJ2-2|TRBV5-4
CASSYGGGAEHRGPRRVMFF
>TRBJ2-5|TRBV7-3
CASSKTGGRETQYF
>TRBJ2-2|TRBV7-3
CASSSTGTPNTGELFF
>TRBJ2-2|TRBV9
CASSGRQVTGELFF
>TRBJ2-7|TRBV30
CAWRRPGGIGAYEQYF
>TRBJ2-7|TRBV27
CASSFLEQYF
>TRBJ2-3|TRBV5-1
CASNRDYLATDTQYF
>TRBJ2-3|TRBV27
CASSSGGYTDTQYF
>TRBJ2-5|TRBV10-3
CAISDGGGGKETQYF
>TRBJ2-1|TRBV5-6
CASSFGGAFRYEQFF
>TRBJ2-3|TRBV10-3
CAISGLATSTDTQYF
>TRBJ1-4|TRBV6-5
CASTKNRVSGEKLFF
>TRBJ1-4|TRBV5-1
CASSVGQVREKLFF
>TRBJ1-1|TRBV7-9
CSSSLDRGLARDTEAFF
>TRBJ2-1|TRBV11-2
CASSPAYSSYNEQFF
>TRBJ1-1|TRBV28
CASSDGGIAEAFF
>TRBJ2-5|TRBV10-3
CAISLAGEETQYF
>TRBJ2-7|TRBV5-6
CASSLRLAGGESYEQYF
>TRBJ1-1|TRBV2
CASTRDFPKVFF
>TRBJ1-5|TRBV28
CASSLGTGEIQPQHF
>TRBJ1-2|TRBV7-9
CASSADDGDYGYTF
>TRBJ1-6|TRBV27
CASSLRRDSYSPLHF
>TRBJ1-2|TRBV30
CACLRTGGGYGYTF
>TRBJ2-7|TRBV7-3
CASSPTSGGAFEQYF
>TRBJ1-4|TRBV7-2
CASSHSSTLGEKLFF
>TRBJ2-1|TRBV2
CASVLTSGAEQFF
>TRBJ2-5|TRBV5-1
CASSLVISGGAAQYF
>TRBJ1-3|TRBV28
CASSLLGGRNTIYF
>TRBJ2-1|TRBV5-1
CASSLAGLAGSYNEQFF
>TRBJ1-1|TRBV9
CASSVGGAGGEAFF
>TRBJ2-2|TRBV30
CAWSPRTVEVFTGELFF
>TRBJ1-2|TRBV9
CASSLRGQEPSGYTF
>TRBJ2-7|TRBV5-5
CASSRADGSSYEQYF